The rows below give T cell receptor beta chains drawn from one sample of a study of blood T cell repertoires in COVID-19. This table comes from immunoSEQ multiplex PCR, and its TCRdb copy is limited to in-frame clones, with some not included. The top ten hold about 2.3% of the sample, which has 200,000 or so clones, 65% to 85% seen once. Sequencing input: peripheral blood. The source of these receptors is a woman aged 60-75 years with acute or convalescent COVID-19. CDR3s include the opening cysteine and the closing phenylalanine or tryptophan. D genes are given only for firm matches. Some rows have no size entry. The others give once, few or many, or a class for an expanded clone.

size: -; J: TRBJ2-7; V: TRBV19; D: TRBD2; CDR3: CASSAASGPYEQYF; DNA: TGTGCCAGTAGTGCGGCTAGCGGACCCTACGAGCAGTACTTC
size: -; J: TRBJ1-6; V: TRBV2; D: -; CDR3: CASSDRGNSPLHF; DNA: TGTGCCAGCAGTGACAGGGGCAATTCACCCCTCCACTTT
size: -; J: TRBJ1-2; V: TRBV15; D: TRBD1; CDR3: CATSSGQGSFGYTF; DNA: TGTGCCACCAGCAGCGGACAGGGATCGTTTGGCTACACCTTC
size: once; J: TRBJ1-2; V: TRBV29-1; D: -; CDR3: CSVSSQEGGYTF; DNA: TGCAGCGTTTCGTCGCAAGAGGGTGGCTACACCTTC
size: few; J: TRBJ2-7; V: TRBV2; D: TRBD1; CDR3: CASRDTPGTASYEQYF; DNA: TGTGCCAGCAGAGATACCCCCGGGACAGCCTCCTACGAGCAGTACTTC
size: -; J: TRBJ2-7; V: TRBV6-5; D: TRBD1; CDR3: CASSYTNRGHYEQYF; DNA: TGTGCCAGCAGTTACACAAACAGGGGGCATTACGAGCAGTACTTC
size: -; J: TRBJ1-1; V: TRBV30; D: TRBD1; CDR3: CAWGRDRGDNTEAFF; DNA: TGTGCCTGGGGTAGGGACAGGGGGGACAACACTGAAGCTTTCTTT
size: -; J: TRBJ2-3; V: TRBV30; D: -; CDR3: CAWSRGRSADTQYF; DNA: TGTGCCTGGAGCCGTGGGCGTTCGGCAGATACGCAGTATTTT
size: -; J: TRBJ1-4; V: TRBV7-9; D: -; CDR3: CASSFAGELNEKLFF; DNA: TGTGCCAGCAGCTTCGCGGGGGAACTTAATGAAAAACTGTTTTTT
size: -; J: TRBJ1-6; V: TRBV6-5; D: -; CDR3: CASSSRTGNSPLHF; DNA: TGTGCCAGCAGTTCCCGGACGGGGAATTCACCCCTCCACTTT
size: -; J: TRBJ2-5; V: TRBV29-1; D: TRBD2; CDR3: CSVERASGGAIETQYF; DNA: TGCAGCGTTGAGCGGGCTAGCGGGGGGGCCATTGAGACCCAGTACTTC
size: -; J: TRBJ1-2; V: TRBV9; D: -; CDR3: CASSGLTTPPAYGYTF; DNA: TGTGCCAGCAGCGGATTAACTACGCCCCCTGCCTATGGCTACACCTTC
size: once; J: TRBJ2-6; V: TRBV15; D: -; CDR3: CAIQGTDRTFSGANVLTF; DNA: TGTGCCATCCAAGGGACGGACAGAACATTCTCTGGGGCCAACGTCCTGACTTTC
size: -; J: TRBJ1-2; V: TRBV6-5; D: -; CDR3: CASSYSIGGKGYTF; DNA: TGTGCCAGCAGTTACTCGATTGGGGGCAAAGGCTACACCTTC
size: -; J: TRBJ2-7; V: TRBV18; D: TRBD1; CDR3: CASSPPGTGSSYEQYF; DNA: TGTGCCAGCTCACCACCAGGGACAGGGAGCTCCTACGAGCAGTACTTC
size: -; J: TRBJ2-5; V: TRBV30; D: TRBD2; CDR3: CAWKGRTLAGGPVIETQYF; DNA: TGTGCCTGGAAGGGTCGTACACTAGCGGGGGGGCCCGTGATTGAGACCCAGTACTTC
size: -; J: TRBJ1-5; V: TRBV6-5; D: -; CDR3: CASRRSGSNQPQHF; DNA: TGTGCCAGCAGACGGTCGGGTAGCAATCAGCCCCAGCATTTT
size: -; J: TRBJ1-3; V: TRBV10-3; D: -; CDR3: CAISPGQFSGNTIYF; DNA: TGTGCCATCAGCCCCGGACAATTTTCTGGAAACACCATATATTTT
size: few; J: TRBJ1-2; V: TRBV6-5; D: -; CDR3: CASIKTGFGGYTF; DNA: TGTGCCAGCATTAAAACAGGGTTTGGTGGCTACACCTTC
size: few; J: TRBJ2-1; V: TRBV24-1; D: -; CDR3: CATSDSRVSPNEQFF; DNA: TGTGCCACCAGTGATTCCCGGGTCTCCCCCAATGAGCAGTTCTTC
size: -; J: TRBJ2-7; V: TRBV4-3; D: TRBD1; CDR3: CASSHSAGTVYEQYF; DNA: TGCGCCAGCAGCCACAGTGCCGGGACAGTCTACGAGCAGTACTTC
size: -; J: TRBJ1-2; V: TRBV5-1; D: TRBD1; CDR3: CASSYDRGPHGYTF; DNA: TGCGCCAGCTCCTATGACAGGGGGCCCCATGGCTACACCTTC
size: -; J: TRBJ1-2; V: TRBV6-5; D: TRBD1; CDR3: CASRPTGTYGYTF; DNA: TGTGCCAGCAGGCCGACAGGGACCTATGGCTACACCTTC
size: -; J: TRBJ2-3; V: TRBV5-5; D: TRBD1; CDR3: CASSFDRGTDTQYF; DNA: TGTGCCAGCAGCTTTGACAGGGGGACAGATACGCAGTATTTT
size: -; J: TRBJ1-4; V: TRBV6-5; D: -; CDR3: CASSPGNEKLFF; DNA: TGTGCCAGCAGCCCGGGAAATGAAAAACTGTTTTTT
size: -; J: TRBJ1-2; V: TRBV15; D: -; CDR3: CATSPPGVNYGYTF; DNA: TGTGCCACCAGTCCGCCGGGGGTCAACTATGGCTACACCTTC
size: -; J: TRBJ2-1; V: TRBV11-1; D: -; CDR3: CASSLTREYEQFF; DNA: TGTGCCAGCAGCTTAACCCGGGAATATGAGCAGTTCTTC
size: -; J: TRBJ1-5; V: TRBV19; D: TRBD1; CDR3: CASSNGDRVGQPQHF; DNA: TGTGCCAGTAGTAACGGGGACAGGGTGGGTCAGCCCCAGCATTTT
size: -; J: TRBJ2-5; V: TRBV6-7; D: TRBD2; CDR3: CARRERGRETQYF; DNA: TGTGCCAGGAGAGAGCGGGGACGAGAGACCCAGTACTTC
size: -; J: TRBJ1-4; V: TRBV10-3; D: -; CDR3: CAISRETNEKLFF; DNA: TGTGCCATCAGCAGGGAAACTAATGAAAAACTGTTTTTT
size: few; J: TRBJ1-2; V: TRBV7-9; D: TRBD1; CDR3: CASSLELGTGRGYGYTF; DNA: TGTGCCAGCAGCTTAGAGCTCGGGACAGGGAGGGGCTATGGCTACACCTTC
size: -; J: TRBJ1-6; V: TRBV5-4; D: -; CDR3: CASSFGQGDSPLHF; DNA: TGTGCCAGCAGCTTCGGTCAGGGTGATTCACCCCTCCACTTT
size: -; J: TRBJ1-1; V: TRBV19; D: -; CDR3: CASSIQGSTEAFF; DNA: TGTGCCAGTAGTATCCAGGGTTCAACTGAAGCTTTCTTT
size: -; J: TRBJ2-3; V: TRBV2; D: TRBD2; CDR3: CASRRTSGVVADTQYF; DNA: TGTGCCAGCAGGAGGACTAGCGGGGTCGTGGCAGATACGCAGTATTTT
size: -; J: TRBJ2-7; V: TRBV30; D: -; CDR3: CAWSVQGTYEQYF; DNA: TGTGCCTGGAGTGTCCAGGGGACCTACGAGCAGTACTTC
size: -; J: TRBJ1-1; V: TRBV19; D: -; CDR3: CASTRQGDTEAFF; DNA: TGTGCCAGTACGCGGCAGGGTGACACTGAAGCTTTCTTT
size: -; J: TRBJ1-2; V: TRBV6-6; D: -; CDR3: CASRLLGGGYGYTF; DNA: TGTGCCAGCAGACTCCTGGGGGGGGGCTATGGCTACACCTTC
size: -; J: TRBJ2-1; V: TRBV7-3; D: TRBD2; CDR3: CASSKVSGAYNEQFF; DNA: TGTGCCAGCAGCAAAGTAAGCGGGGCTTACAATGAGCAGTTCTTC
size: once; J: TRBJ2-5; V: TRBV19; D: -; CDR3: CASSWTTGETQYF; DNA: TGTGCCAGTTCCTGGACTACCGGAGAGACCCAGTACTTC
size: -; J: TRBJ1-2; V: TRBV7-9; D: TRBD1; CDR3: CASSPHEGGARDREGF; DNA: TGTGCCAGCAGCCCCCATGAAGGGGGAGCGAGGGACAGGGAAGGCTTC
size: -; J: TRBJ2-1; V: TRBV2; D: TRBD2; CDR3: CASSEGLAGHEQFF; DNA: TGTGCCAGCAGTGAAGGCCTAGCGGGTCATGAGCAGTTCTTC
size: -; J: TRBJ1-2; V: TRBV29-1; D: -; CDR3: CSVEAATRGGYTF; DNA: TGCAGCGTTGAGGCAGCCACCCGGGGGGGCTACACCTTC
size: -; J: TRBJ2-5; V: TRBV9; D: -; CDR3: CASTPGGGAQETQYF; DNA: TGTGCCAGCACCCCCGGTGGGGGGGCACAAGAGACCCAGTACTTC
size: -; J: TRBJ1-5; V: TRBV4-3; D: -; CDR3: CASSYRAGQPQHF; DNA: TGCGCCAGCAGCTACAGGGCCGGACAGCCCCAGCATTTT
size: -; J: TRBJ2-7; V: TRBV2; D: -; CDR3: CASNRDGTYEQYF; DNA: TGTGCCAGCAACAGGGACGGTACCTACGAGCAGTACTTC
size: -; J: TRBJ1-2; V: TRBV6-5; D: -; CDR3: CASSYGGSGYGYTF; DNA: TGTGCCAGCAGTTACGGGGGCTCGGGATATGGCTACACCTTC
size: -; J: TRBJ2-1; V: TRBV9; D: -; CDR3: CASSVVSAGSEQFF; DNA: TGTGCCAGCAGCGTAGTGTCTGCGGGAAGTGAGCAGTTCTTC